Shown below are 4 T cell receptor beta chains from a single sample sequenced in a study of human T cells and chemical hapten exposure. Researchers extracted total RNA from unfractionated whole blood. TCRdb re-called the 5' RACE reads through MiXCR, storing one row per CDR3 protein. The sample contains some 150,000 distinct CDR3 sequences, about 4% of which appear only once. The source is a female donor in good health.

This clonotype was counted at least ten times. The chain carries TRBV2 and TRBJ2-7; D possibly corresponds to TRBD2 (6 bases). This CDR3 region has 14 residues. CDR1 SNHLY and CDR2 FYNNEI come from the germline V gene. Trimming cost V 7 bases and J 1 base, with 14 bases left between them. DNA of the CDR3: TGTGCCAGCACCCGGGGGATGTCTTCCTACGAGCAGTACTTC. Translated: CASTRGMSSYEQYF.

The CDR3, as DNA: TGTGCCAGCTCACCATTGAGGGGCGAGGAGACCCAGTACTTC. Protein product: CASSPLRGEETQYF. The rearrangement uses TRBV18 and TRBJ2-5, with D possibly being TRBD1 or TRBD2 (5 bases each). This CDR3 comprises 14 residues. V was cut by 2 bases and J by 5 bases, with 12 bases left in between. Germline CDR1 reads KGHSH; CDR2 reads LQKENI.

This clonotype occurred many times. J is TRBJ2-2 and V is TRBV4-2; D uncertain. This CDR3 has 14 residues. Trimming took 0 bases from V and 4 from J, leaving 6 bases between them. Germline V CDR1 and CDR2: LGHNA, YNFKEQ. CDR3 sequence reads: CASSQDHGTGELFF. The CDR3 DNA is TGTGCCAGCAGCCAAGATCACGGCACCGGGGAGCTGTTTTTT.

This clonotype was seen at least ten times. CDR3 region: CASSQRDGAYEQYF. The CDR3 bases are TGTGCCAGCAGCCAAAGAGACGGAGCCTACGAGCAGTACTTC. The chain is built from TRBV3-1 and TRBJ2-7, with D unclear. Germline V gene data show CDR1 as LGHDT and CDR2 as YNNKEL (reference sequence). With 2 bases removed from V and 2 bases from J, the gap between germline ends came to 10 bases. The CDR3 covers 14 residues.